Described below is a single T cell receptor (beta chain) sequence and its context. What it binds is not known. This entry comes from a study of T cell responses to AZD1222 COVID-19 vaccine. Turning to the study itself: Second-dose recipients at about 4 or about 12 weeks were treated as one pooled group.

Overall study results and limits: Just a handful of people given AZD1222 tested seropositive at baseline. Two AZD1222 doses significantly raised spike-specific TCR breadth and depth over controls.

Germline V gives CDR1 SNHLY, CDR2 FYNNEI. This CDR3 contains 14 residues. The V gene lost 7 bases and the J gene lost 0 bases, with 13 bases spanning the gap. Sequencing used immunoSEQ multiplex PCR; TCRdb keeps in-frame clones, though not all of them. The repertoire includes some 120,000 clones, roughly nine tenths of them detected once, and 2.5% to 3% sits in the top ten. The specimen comprised peripheral blood, sampled on day 0 of AZD1222 vaccination. This sequence was found in an adult in good health. J is TRBJ2-7 and V is TRBV2; perhaps TRBD1 as D (5 bases). The CDR3 coding sequence is TGTGCCAGCACGGAGACAGACACCTCCTACGAGCAGTACTTC. Amino acids: CASTETDTSYEQYF.